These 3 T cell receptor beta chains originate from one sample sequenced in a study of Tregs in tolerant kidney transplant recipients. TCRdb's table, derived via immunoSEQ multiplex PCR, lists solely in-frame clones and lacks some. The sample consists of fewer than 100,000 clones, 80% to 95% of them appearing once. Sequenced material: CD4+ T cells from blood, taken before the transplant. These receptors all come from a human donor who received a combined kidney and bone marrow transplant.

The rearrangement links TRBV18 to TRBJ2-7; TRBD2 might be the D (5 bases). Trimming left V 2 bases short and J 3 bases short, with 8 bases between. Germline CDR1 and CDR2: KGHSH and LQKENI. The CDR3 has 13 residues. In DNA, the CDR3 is TGTGCCAGCTCACCAAAGACTAACTACGAGCAGTACTTC. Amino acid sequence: CASSPKTNYEQYF. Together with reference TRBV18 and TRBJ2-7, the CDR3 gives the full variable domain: NAGVMQNPRHLVRRRGQEARLRCSPMKGHSHVYWYRQLPEEGLKFMVYLQKENIIDESGMPKERFSAEFPKEGPSILRIQQVVRGDSAAYFCASSPKTNYEQYFGPGTRLTVT.

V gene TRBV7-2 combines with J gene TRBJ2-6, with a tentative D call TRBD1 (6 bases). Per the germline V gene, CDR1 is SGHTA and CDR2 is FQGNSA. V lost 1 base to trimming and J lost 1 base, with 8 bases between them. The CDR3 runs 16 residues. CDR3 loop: CASSLVRGSGANVLTF. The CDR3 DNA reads TGTGCCAGCAGCTTAGTCAGGGGATCTGGGGCCAACGTCCTGACTTTC.

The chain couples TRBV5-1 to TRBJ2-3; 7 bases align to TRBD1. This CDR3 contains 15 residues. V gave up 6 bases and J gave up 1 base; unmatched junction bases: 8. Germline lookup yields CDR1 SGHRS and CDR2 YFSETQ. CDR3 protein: CASTEGAGRTDTQYF. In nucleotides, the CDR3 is TGCGCCAGCACCGAGGGGGCAGGACGCACAGATACGCAGTATTTT.